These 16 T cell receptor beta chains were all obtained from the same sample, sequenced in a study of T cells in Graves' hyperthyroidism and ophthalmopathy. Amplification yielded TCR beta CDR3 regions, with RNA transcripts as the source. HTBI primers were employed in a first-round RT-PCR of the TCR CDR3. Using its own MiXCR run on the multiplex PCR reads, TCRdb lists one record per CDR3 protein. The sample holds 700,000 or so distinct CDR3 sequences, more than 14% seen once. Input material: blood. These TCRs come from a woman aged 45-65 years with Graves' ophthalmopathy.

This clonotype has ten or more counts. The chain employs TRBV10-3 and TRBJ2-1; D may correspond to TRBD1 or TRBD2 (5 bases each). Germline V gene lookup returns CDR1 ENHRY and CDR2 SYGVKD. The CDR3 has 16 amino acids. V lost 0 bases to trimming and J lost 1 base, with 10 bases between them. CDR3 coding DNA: TGTGCCATCAGTGAGTCGATGTGGGGGTCCTACAATGAGCAGTTCTTC. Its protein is CAISESMWGSYNEQFF.

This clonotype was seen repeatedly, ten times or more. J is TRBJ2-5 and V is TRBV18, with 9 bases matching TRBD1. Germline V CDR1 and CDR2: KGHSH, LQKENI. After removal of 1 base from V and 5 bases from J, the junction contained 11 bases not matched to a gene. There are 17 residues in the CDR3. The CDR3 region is CASSPRPGTGRSETQYF. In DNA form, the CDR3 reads TGTGCCAGCTCACCACGTCCCGGGACAGGGCGTAGTGAGACCCAGTACTTC.

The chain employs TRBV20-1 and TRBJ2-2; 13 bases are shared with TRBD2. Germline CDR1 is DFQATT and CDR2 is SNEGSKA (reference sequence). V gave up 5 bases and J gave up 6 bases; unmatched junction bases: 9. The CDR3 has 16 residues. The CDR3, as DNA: TGCAGTGCTCCTCTTCTCGGACTAGCGGGAGCCGGGGAGCTGTTTTTT. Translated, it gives CSAPLLGLAGAGELFF.

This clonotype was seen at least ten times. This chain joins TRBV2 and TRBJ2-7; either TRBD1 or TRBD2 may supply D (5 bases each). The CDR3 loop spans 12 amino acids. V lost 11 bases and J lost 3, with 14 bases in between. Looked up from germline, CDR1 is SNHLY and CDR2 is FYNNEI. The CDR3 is CAGRDRDYEQYF. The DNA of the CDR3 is TGTGCCGGAAGGGACCGAGACTACGAGCAGTACTTC.

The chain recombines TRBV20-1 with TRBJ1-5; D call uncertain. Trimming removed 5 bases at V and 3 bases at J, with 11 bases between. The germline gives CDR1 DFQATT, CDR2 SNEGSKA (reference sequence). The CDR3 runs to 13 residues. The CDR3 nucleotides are TGCAGTGCTCATTCTTCCCCCAATCAGCCCCAGCATTTT. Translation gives CSAHSSPNQPQHF.

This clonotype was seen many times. This CDR3 reads CAPERDNEQFF. The DNA of the CDR3 is TGTGCCCCTGAGCGGGACAATGAGCAGTTCTTC. This chain joins TRBV28 and TRBJ2-1, with a tentative D call TRBD2 (6 bases). Germline-derived CDR1 and CDR2 are MDHEN and SYDVKM. The CDR3 length is 11 residues. The V end was cut by 11 bases, the J end by 5 bases, with 10 bases between.

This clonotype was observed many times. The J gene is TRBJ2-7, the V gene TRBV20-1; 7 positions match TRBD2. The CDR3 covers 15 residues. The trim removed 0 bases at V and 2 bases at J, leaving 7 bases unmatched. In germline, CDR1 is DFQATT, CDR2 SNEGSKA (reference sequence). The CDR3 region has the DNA TGCAGTGCTAGAGATTTGGGGGGGAAAGCCTACGAGCAGTACTTC. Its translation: CSARDLGGKAYEQYF.

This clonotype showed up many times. The CDR3 loop reads CAWSVHRVAGHYEQYF. The CDR3 region has the DNA TGTGCCTGGAGTGTACATCGAGTAGCGGGCCACTACGAGCAGTACTTC. V is TRBV30 and J is TRBJ2-7; 7 bases are shared with TRBD2. The germline V gene encodes CDR1 GTSNPN and CDR2 SVGIG (reference sequence). The CDR3 length is 16 residues. With V trimmed by 0 bases and J by 3 bases, 11 bases remained unmatched.

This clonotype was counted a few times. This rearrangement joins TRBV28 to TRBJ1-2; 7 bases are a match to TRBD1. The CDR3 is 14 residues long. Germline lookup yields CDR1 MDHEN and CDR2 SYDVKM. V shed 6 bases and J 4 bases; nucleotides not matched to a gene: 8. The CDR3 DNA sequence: TGTGCCAGCAGCGCAGGGGGTGTGGGCTATGGCTACACCTTC. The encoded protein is CASSAGGVGYGYTF.

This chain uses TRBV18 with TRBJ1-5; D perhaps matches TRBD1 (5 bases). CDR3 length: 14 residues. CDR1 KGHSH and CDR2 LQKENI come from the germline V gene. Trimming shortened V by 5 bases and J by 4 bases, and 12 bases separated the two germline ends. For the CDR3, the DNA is TGTGCCAGCTCAAGACAGACCTGGAATCAGCCCCAGCATTTT. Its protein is CASSRQTWNQPQHF.

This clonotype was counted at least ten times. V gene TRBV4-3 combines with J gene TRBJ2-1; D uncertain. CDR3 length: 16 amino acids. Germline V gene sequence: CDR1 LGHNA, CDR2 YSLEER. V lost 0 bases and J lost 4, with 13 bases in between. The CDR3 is CASSQDATAAYNEQFF. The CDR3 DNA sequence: TGCGCCAGCAGCCAAGATGCCACGGCCGCTTACAATGAGCAGTTCTTC.

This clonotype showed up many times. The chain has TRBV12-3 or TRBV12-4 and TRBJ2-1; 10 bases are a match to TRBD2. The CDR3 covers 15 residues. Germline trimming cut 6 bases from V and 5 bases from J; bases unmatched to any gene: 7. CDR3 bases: TGTGCCAGCAGCCGGCTAGCGGGAGCGAACAATGAGCAGTTCTTC. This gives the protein CASSRLAGANNEQFF.

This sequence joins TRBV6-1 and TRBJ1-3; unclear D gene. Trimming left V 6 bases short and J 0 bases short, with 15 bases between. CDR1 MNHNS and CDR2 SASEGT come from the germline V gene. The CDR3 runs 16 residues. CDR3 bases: TGTGCCAGCAGGGGGTTCGGGTTATCCTCTGGAAACACCATATATTTT. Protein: CASRGFGLSSGNTIYF.

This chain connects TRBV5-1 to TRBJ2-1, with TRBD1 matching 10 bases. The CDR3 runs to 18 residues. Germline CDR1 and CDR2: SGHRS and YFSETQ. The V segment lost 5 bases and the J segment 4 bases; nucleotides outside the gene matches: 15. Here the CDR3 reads CASRAGTGEGRHYNEQFF. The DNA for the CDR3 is TGCGCCAGCAGAGCCGGGACAGGGGAGGGGCGGCATTACAATGAGCAGTTCTTC.

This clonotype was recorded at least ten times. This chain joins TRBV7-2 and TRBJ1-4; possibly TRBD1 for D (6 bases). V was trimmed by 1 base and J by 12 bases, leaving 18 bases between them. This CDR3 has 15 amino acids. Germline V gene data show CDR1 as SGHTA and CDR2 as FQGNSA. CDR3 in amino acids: CASSLGGAARSELFF. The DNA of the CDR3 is TGTGCCAGCAGCTTAGGGGGGGCGGCTCGTTCTGAACTGTTTTTT.

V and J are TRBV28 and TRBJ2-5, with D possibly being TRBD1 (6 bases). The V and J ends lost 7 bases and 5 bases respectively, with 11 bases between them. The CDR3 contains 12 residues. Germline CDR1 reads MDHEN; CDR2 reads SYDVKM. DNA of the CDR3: TGTGCCAGCAAGGTCCAGGGGGAGACCCAGTACTTC. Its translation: CASKVQGETQYF. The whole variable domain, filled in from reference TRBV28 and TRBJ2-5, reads DVKVTQSSRYLVKRTGEKVFLECVQDMDHENMFWYRQDPGLGLRLIYFSYDVKMKEKGDIPEGYSVSREKKERFSLILESASTNQTSMYLCASKVQGETQYFGPGTRLLVL.